This TCR beta chain is from a study of blood T cells in healthy people across ages. In this sample, this clonotype turned up many times. Through a sample-barcoded 5' primer and a J-beta primer mix, a second PCR was run for 7 to 11 cycles. There were at least 2.5 million CDR3-containing paired-end reads obtained from each sample. MiXCR, applied by TCRdb to the 5' RACE reads, yields one record per CDR3 protein. The sample shows about 630,000 distinct CDR3 sequences, around 20% of them seen only once. The clonotype originates from a man between 65 and 80 years old in good health. Sequenced material: blood.

CDR3 DNA sequence: TGTGCCAGCAGCGTATTATCTAGCTCTCAAGAGACCCAGTACTTC. Translated, it gives CASSVLSSSQETQYF. The V and J genes are TRBV9 and TRBJ2-5, with D perhaps matching TRBD2 (5 bases). Looked up from germline, CDR1 is SGDLS and CDR2 is YYNGEE. V gave up 1 base and J gave up 2 bases, with 12 bases separating them. This CDR3 has 15 amino acids.